Presented here are 7 T cell receptor beta chains from one specimen sequenced in a study of T-cell reconstitution after alpha-beta-depleted transplantation in children. This sample's TCRbeta library carried unique molecular identifier barcodes. From the PCR reads, TCRdb called clonotypes with MiXCR, one entry per CDR3 protein. Among 250,000 to 300,000 distinct CDR3 sequences listed, around 10% were seen once. The sequenced sample was peripheral blood, obtained 180 days after TCRalphabeta/CD19-depleted stem cell transplant. The receptors originated from a male patient aged 2 to 10 who had a stem cell transplant for chronic granulomatous disease, so the T cells may come from the graft donor.

The CDR3 nucleotides are TGTGCCAGCAGCCAACTAGCGGGGGGCTCTTACAATGAGCAGTTCTTC. This encodes CASSQLAGGSYNEQFF. This chain links TRBV14 with TRBJ2-1; 11 bases are a match to TRBD2. Germline CDR1 is SGHDN and CDR2 is FVKESK. V was pared by 2 bases and J by 4 bases, with 4 bases of the junction left unmatched. The CDR3 is 16 residues long.

This clonotype was observed many times. The rearrangement links TRBV7-9 to TRBJ2-7, with TRBD2 identical over 12 bases. Trimming took 5 bases from V and 3 from J; bases not matched to a gene: 5. Germline V lookup: CDR1 SEHNR, CDR2 FQNEAQ (reference sequence). The CDR3 loop spans 15 amino acids. The CDR3 sequence is CASSLGTSGFYEQYF. CDR3 DNA: TGTGCCAGCAGCCTCGGGACTAGCGGGTTCTACGAGCAGTACTTC.

This clonotype has a count of ten or more. V usage is TRBV4-1 and J usage is TRBJ2-3; tentatively, D is TRBD2 (5 bases). Deletions cut 5 bases from V and 7 bases from J, with 13 bases between. This CDR3 is built from 13 residues. Per the germline V gene, CDR1 is MGHRA and CDR2 is YSYEKL. CDR3 coding DNA: TGCGCCAGCAGCAATGAACTAGGGAATACGCAGTATTTT. Protein sequence: CASSNELGNTQYF.

The chain links TRBV3-1 to TRBJ2-7, with D perhaps matching TRBD2 (6 bases). This CDR3 has 15 amino acids. CDR1 and CDR2 from the germline V gene are LGHDT and YNNKEL (reference sequence). The V gene lost 0 bases and the J gene lost 2 bases, with 11 bases spanning the gap. CDR3 region: CASSQDGGIPYEQYF. The CDR3 DNA sequence: TGTGCCAGCAGCCAAGATGGAGGGATCCCCTACGAGCAGTACTTC.

On this clonotype itself: A much larger clone lies one base from this, so it may be a read error. J is TRBJ2-7 and V is TRBV20-1; TRBD1 or TRBD2 may be the D gene (5 bases each). This CDR3 has 16 residues. Germline values: CDR1 DFQATT, CDR2 SNEGSKA (reference sequence). The CDR3 here is CSARDPGARGTYEQHF. DNA of the CDR3: TGCAGTGCTAGAGATCCCGGGGCGAGGGGTACCTACGAGCAGCACTTC.

This clonotype was detected a few times. The chain employs TRBV27 and TRBJ2-3; possibly TRBD1 for D (6 bases). The germline gives CDR1 MNHEY, CDR2 SMNVEV (reference sequence). The CDR3 is 14 residues long. V lost 1 base, J lost 4 bases, and 9 bases lay in between. CDR3 in DNA: TGTGCCAGCAGTTTATGGGGACATGCAGATACGCAGTATTTT. Protein sequence: CASSLWGHADTQYF.

This clonotype was counted ten times or more. The rearrangement joins TRBV7-2 to TRBJ1-5, with D possibly matching TRBD1 (5 bases). Trimming removed 2 bases at V and 4 bases at J, with 9 bases between. The CDR3 runs 14 residues. Germline V gene sequence: CDR1 SGHTA, CDR2 FQGNSA. CDR3 region: CASSLRGQNQPQHF. Written as DNA, the CDR3 is TGTGCCAGCAGCTTAAGGGGTCAGAATCAGCCCCAGCATTTT.